A selection of T cell receptor beta chains follows, all from one sample in a study of cytomegalovirus exposure and HLA in healthy donors. Libraries were prepared by immunoSEQ multiplex PCR; TCRdb keeps only in-frame clonotypes and omits some of them. The table has some 150,000 clones, roughly 79% seen once. The sample consisted of PBMCs. These receptors all come from a male donor in good health and CMV-seronegative. The CDR3 runs from the conserved cysteine through the conserved F or W. D genes are given only for firm matches. Clone size is given for some rows only: seen once, a few or many times, or a class if the clone is expanded.

D gene	clone size	J gene	V gene	CDR3 protein	CDR3 DNA
TRBD1	.	TRBJ2-5	TRBV7-3	CASSSGQGAGETQYF	TGTGCCAGCAGCTCGGGACAGGGGGCGGGAGAGACCCAGTACTTC
.	.	TRBJ2-3	TRBV19	CASSSQLGRSDTQYF	TGTGCCAGTAGCTCACAGTTGGGCCGATCAGATACGCAGTATTTT
TRBD1	once	TRBJ1-4	TRBV30	CAWTFNRGGELFF	TGTGCCTGGACCTTCAACAGGGGGGGTGAACTGTTTTTT
.	few	TRBJ2-3	TRBV14	CASLRELGGPQYF	TGTGCCAGTTTAAGGGAGCTGGGGGGACCGCAGTATTTT
TRBD2	.	TRBJ2-7	TRBV7-3	CSSRWTSGSSYEQYF	TGTTCCAGCAGGTGGACTAGCGGGAGCTCCTACGAGCAGTACTTC
TRBD1	.	TRBJ1-2	TRBV27	CASSLPGGLGGYTF	TGTGCCAGCAGTTTACCAGGGGGGTTAGGGGGCTACACCTTC
TRBD1	.	TRBJ2-3	TRBV5-6	CASSRRTGKGADTQYF	TGTGCCAGCAGCCGAAGGACAGGCAAGGGTGCAGATACGCAGTATTTT
TRBD2	few	TRBJ2-3	TRBV15	CATSRAGTSPQYF	TGTGCCACCAGCAGAGCCGGGACTAGTCCGCAGTATTTT
TRBD2	.	TRBJ2-1	TRBV7-9	CASGSNAQFF	TGTGCTAGCGGGAGTAACGCGCAGTTCTTC
.	.	TRBJ2-7	TRBV5-1	CASSLLGRDEQYF	TGCGCCAGCAGCTTGTTAGGCAGGGACGAGCAGTACTTC
.	.	TRBJ2-1	TRBV11-2	CASSLTDRGEQFF	TGTGCCAGCAGTTTGACCGACCGAGGTGAGCAGTTCTTC
TRBD2	.	TRBJ2-3	TRBV5-1	CASSLDASGSGADTQYF	TGCGCCAGCAGCTTGGATGCTAGCGGGAGTGGGGCAGATACGCAGTATTTT
.	.	TRBJ1-1	TRBV7-9	CASSFAQNTEAFF	TGTGCCAGCAGCTTTGCACAGAACACTGAAGCTTTCTTT
.	.	TRBJ1-2	TRBV10-3	CAISGIGEGGGYTF	TGTGCCATCAGCGGAATCGGGGAAGGCGGTGGCTACACCTTC
TRBD2	.	TRBJ2-3	TRBV5-1	CASSLGSGGPMGTDTQYF	TGCGCCAGCAGCTTGGGATCGGGAGGGCCGATGGGCACAGATACGCAGTATTTT
.	.	TRBJ1-1	TRBV18	CASSPRQNEAFF	TGTGCCAGCTCACCCAGGCAGAATGAAGCTTTCTTT
TRBD2	few	TRBJ2-2	TRBV7-2	CASSGGLAGVPRELFF	TGTGCCAGCAGCGGGGGACTAGCGGGGGTTCCCCGGGAGCTGTTTTTT
TRBD2	.	TRBJ2-7	TRBV7-9	CASSLGGLAGGLTSEQYF	TGTGCCAGCAGCTTAGGGGGACTAGCGGGAGGCCTAACGTCAGAGCAGTACTTC
TRBD1	few	TRBJ1-6	TRBV27	CASSLGQGYNSPLHF	TGTGCCAGCAGTCTGGGACAGGGGTATAATTCACCCCTCCACTTT
TRBD1	.	TRBJ2-1	TRBV6-1	CASSDGTGPQFF	TGTGCCAGCAGTGATGGGACAGGGCCCCAGTTCTTC
TRBD1	few	TRBJ1-3	TRBV5-1	CASSLGRDSLNLPRGNTIYF	TGCGCCAGCAGCTTGGGCCGGGACAGCCTAAATCTACCAAGGGGAAACACCATATATTTT
TRBD1	.	TRBJ2-5	TRBV5-8	CASSRGTGGGQETQYF	TGTGCCAGCAGCAGGGGGACAGGGGGAGGCCAAGAGACCCAGTACTTC
TRBD2	few	TRBJ2-5	TRBV11-3	CASSLGRGPSGTQYF	TGTGCCAGCAGCTTAGGAAGGGGCCCTAGCGGGACCCAGTACTTC
.	.	TRBJ2-3	TRBV28	CASSHSAFSDSTDTQYF	TGTGCCAGCAGTCACAGCGCATTTAGCGACAGCACAGATACGCAGTATTTT
.	.	TRBJ1-2	TRBV10-3	CAIKRAGGAEGYGYTF	TGTGCCATCAAGAGAGCAGGAGGGGCCGAGGGCTATGGCTACACCTTC
.	.	TRBJ2-7	TRBV9	CASSPGPSAYEQYF	TGTGCCAGCAGCCCTGGGCCTAGCGCTTACGAGCAGTACTTC
.	.	TRBJ2-7	TRBV5-6	CASSLGRPGRHEQYF	TGTGCCAGCAGCTTGGGGCGGCCGGGAAGGCACGAGCAGTACTTC
TRBD1	.	TRBJ1-1	TRBV30	CAWSTGVRDTEAFF	TGTGCCTGGAGTACAGGGGTGCGGGACACTGAAGCTTTCTTT
.	once	TRBJ2-3	TRBV27	CASGPGLAPSGTQYF	TGTGCCAGCGGGCCGGGACTGGCGCCCTCTGGTACGCAGTATTTT
.	.	TRBJ1-4	TRBV5-3	CARSLEESEKLFF	TGTGCCAGAAGCTTGGAGGAGAGTGAAAAACTGTTTTTT
.	once	TRBJ2-7	TRBV6-1	CASRSAGATYEQYF	TGTGCCAGCAGGTCGGCGGGGGCGACCTACGAGCAGTACTTC
.	.	TRBJ2-7	TRBV7-9	CASSLVGVVRGYEQYF	TGTGCCAGCAGCTTAGTGGGGGTGGTCAGGGGCTACGAGCAGTACTTC
TRBD1	.	TRBJ2-2	TRBV7-9	CASSSSDRDDTGELFF	TGTGCCAGCAGTTCCTCGGACAGGGATGACACCGGGGAGCTGTTTTTT
.	once	TRBJ1-1	TRBV6-5	CASSYSYIGDTEAFF	TGTGCCAGCAGTTACTCGTATATCGGGGACACTGAAGCTTTCTTT
.	.	TRBJ1-6	TRBV6-5	CASSYSPPGPESPLHF	TGTGCCAGCAGTTACTCCCCCCCAGGCCCGGAATCACCCCTCCACTTT
.	.	TRBJ2-5	TRBV6-1	CASSEGGTQYF	TGTGCCAGCAGTGAAGGAGGGACCCAGTACTTC
.	.	TRBJ2-7	TRBV21-1	CASSKLYEQYF	TGTGCCAGCAGCAAACTCTACGAGCAGTACTTC